These T cell receptor beta chains were read from a single sample in a study of molecular identifiers for immune sequencing clone quantification. MiXCR was run by TCRdb on the PCR reads, yielding one entry per CDR3 protein. The sample records 75,000 to 100,000 distinct CDR3 sequences, about 20% being singletons. Sequenced sample: naive CD8+ T cells from blood, with Jurkat cell RNA spiked in. The receptors here all came from a human donor in good health. Some libraries in this study had Jurkat cell RNA spiked in. Each CDR3 is given without its conserved first and last residue. The D gene is left open where the match is weak. Only some rows state a clone size, as once, few, many or a class for expanded clones.

clone size	D gene	CDR3 length	V gene	J gene	CDR3 protein
many	NA	12	TRBV15	TRBJ2-7	ATSHIGQSYEQY
many	TRBD1	12	TRBV19	TRBJ1-1	ASTPGTANTEAF
many	TRBD1	13	TRBV15	TRBJ2-7	ATSRDQLGGHEQY
many	NA	11	TRBV27	TRBJ2-6	ASSLTGANVLT
many	NA	14	TRBV2	TRBJ2-2	ASSESWTLNTGELF
many	NA	16	TRBV28	TRBJ2-5	ASSPRRSQAIHQETQY
many	TRBD1	15	TRBV19	TRBJ1-1	ASSIPTGVDMNTEAF
NA	NA	9	TRBV29-1	TRBJ2-7	SVVKLGEQY
many	TRBD2	14	TRBV2	TRBJ2-2	ASSWTSGSGTGELF
NA	NA	9	TRBV25-1	TRBJ2-2	ASMYTGELF
many	TRBD1	14	TRBV7-9	TRBJ2-7	ASSLAGQGAGYEQY
few	TRBD1	12	TRBV27	TRBJ2-5	ASSPGTEWLAQY
many	TRBD1	12	TRBV7-6	TRBJ1-1	ASSETGSGTEAF
many	NA	13	TRBV4-3	TRBJ1-1	ASSLTPTTNTEAF
few	NA	12	TRBV18	TRBJ2-5	ASSLSGQQETQY
many	NA	14	TRBV11-2	TRBJ2-3	ASSARGTEPTDTQY
many	TRBD2	15	TRBV6-6	TRBJ2-3	ASSYLRLAGTTDTQY
few	NA	12	TRBV12-3/TRBV12-4	TRBJ2-7	ASSLALAPHEQY
many	TRBD2	17	TRBV2	TRBJ2-3	ASTQTSPLAGLVTDTQY
many	TRBD1	13	TRBV6-1	TRBJ2-2	ASSEYRGLSGELF
NA	NA	14	TRBV7-6	TRBJ1-1	ASSLARGQENTEAF
many	TRBD2	12	TRBV20-1	TRBJ2-7	SARLAGEYYEQY
many	NA	11	TRBV2	TRBJ1-1	ASSDGGLPEAF
NA	TRBD2	15	TRBV30	TRBJ2-3	AWSLAGTSAFTDTQY